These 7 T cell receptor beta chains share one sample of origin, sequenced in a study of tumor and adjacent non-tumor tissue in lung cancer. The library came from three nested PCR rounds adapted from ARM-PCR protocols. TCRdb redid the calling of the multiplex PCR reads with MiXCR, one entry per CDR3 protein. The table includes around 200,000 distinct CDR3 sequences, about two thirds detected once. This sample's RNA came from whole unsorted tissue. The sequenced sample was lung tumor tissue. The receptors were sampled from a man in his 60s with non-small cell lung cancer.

The CDR3 nucleotides are TGTGCCAGCAGTCTCCTGAGGGGGACAGGGGGTATGGGTGACTACACCTTC. Residues: CASSLLRGTGGMGDYTF. The chain couples TRBV6-5 to TRBJ1-2, with 11 bases fitting TRBD1. The CDR3 contains 17 residues. Looked up from germline, CDR1 is MNHEY and CDR2 is SVGAGI. Trimming at V came to 5 bases and at J to 10 bases, leaving 18 bases not matched to a gene.

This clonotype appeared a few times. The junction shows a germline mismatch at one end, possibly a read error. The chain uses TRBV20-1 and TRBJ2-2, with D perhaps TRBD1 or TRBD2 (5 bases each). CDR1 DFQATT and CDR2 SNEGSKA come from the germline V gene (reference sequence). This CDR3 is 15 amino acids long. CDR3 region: CSARRFGAPTWELFF. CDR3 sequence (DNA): TGCAGTGCTAGGCGGTTCGGGGCCCCCACCTGGGAGTTGTTTTTT.

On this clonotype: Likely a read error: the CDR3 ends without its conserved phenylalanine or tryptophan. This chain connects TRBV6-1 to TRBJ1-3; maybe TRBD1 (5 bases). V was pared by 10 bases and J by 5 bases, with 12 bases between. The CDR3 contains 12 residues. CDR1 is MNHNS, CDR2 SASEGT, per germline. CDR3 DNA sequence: TGTGCCAACTGGACAAGACGAAACACCATATATTAT. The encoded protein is CANWTRRNTIYY.

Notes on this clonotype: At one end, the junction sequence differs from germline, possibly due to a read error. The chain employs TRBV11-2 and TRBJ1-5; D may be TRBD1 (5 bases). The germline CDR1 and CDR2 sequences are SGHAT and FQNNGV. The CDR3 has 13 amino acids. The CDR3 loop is CASSRAMGQPQRF. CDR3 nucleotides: TGTGCCAGCAGCCGTGCTATGGGGCAGCCCCAGCGTTTT.

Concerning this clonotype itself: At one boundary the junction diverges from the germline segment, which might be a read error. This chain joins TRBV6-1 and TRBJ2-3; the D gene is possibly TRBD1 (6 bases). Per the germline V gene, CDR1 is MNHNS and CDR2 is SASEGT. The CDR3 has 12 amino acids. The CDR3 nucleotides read TGTGCCAGCAGGGGGGCCACAGGTACGCAGTATTTT. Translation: CASRGATGTQYF.

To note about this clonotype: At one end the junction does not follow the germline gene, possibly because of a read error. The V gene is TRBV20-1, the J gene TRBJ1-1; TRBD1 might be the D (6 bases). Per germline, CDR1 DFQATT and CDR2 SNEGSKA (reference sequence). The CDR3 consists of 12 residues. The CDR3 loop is CSAMGGDTEAFF. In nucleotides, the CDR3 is TGCAGTGCTATGGGGGGGGACACTGAAGCCTTCTTT.

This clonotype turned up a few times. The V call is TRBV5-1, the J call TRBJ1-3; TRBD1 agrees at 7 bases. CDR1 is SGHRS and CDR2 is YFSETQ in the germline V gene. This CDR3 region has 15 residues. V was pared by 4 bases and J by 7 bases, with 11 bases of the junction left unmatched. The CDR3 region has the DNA TGCGCCAGCAGCCCCGGACAGGAGGCTTGGAACACCATATATTTT. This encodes CASSPGQEAWNTIYF. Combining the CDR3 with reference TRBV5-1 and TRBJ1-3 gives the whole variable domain KAGVTQTPRYLIKTRGQQVTLSCSPISGHRSVSWYQQTPGQGLQFLFEYFSETQRNKGNFPGRFSGRQFSNSRSEMNVSTLELGDSALYLCASSPGQEAWNTIYFGEGSWLTVV.